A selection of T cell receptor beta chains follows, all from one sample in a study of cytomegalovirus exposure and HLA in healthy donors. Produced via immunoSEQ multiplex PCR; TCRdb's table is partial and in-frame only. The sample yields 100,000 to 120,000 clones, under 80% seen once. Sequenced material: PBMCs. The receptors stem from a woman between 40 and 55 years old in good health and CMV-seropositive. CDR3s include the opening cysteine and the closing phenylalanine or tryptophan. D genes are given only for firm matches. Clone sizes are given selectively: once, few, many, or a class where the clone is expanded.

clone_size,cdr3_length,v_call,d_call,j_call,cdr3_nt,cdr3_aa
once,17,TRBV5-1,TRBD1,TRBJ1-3,TGCGCCAGCAGCCTTCAGACAGGGGCGGTCTCTGGAAACACCATATATTTT,CASSLQTGAVSGNTIYF
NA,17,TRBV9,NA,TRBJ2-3,TGTGCCAGCAGCGTAGGTCCCGGGGATGTTGGCACAGATACGCAGTATTTT,CASSVGPGDVGTDTQYF
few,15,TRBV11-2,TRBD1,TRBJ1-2,TGTGCCAGCAGCTCACGGGGACAGGGTTCTTATGGCTACACCTTC,CASSSRGQGSYGYTF
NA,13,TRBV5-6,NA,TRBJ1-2,TGTGCCAGCAGTATCGTAAGGGGGTATGGCTACACCTTC,CASSIVRGYGYTF
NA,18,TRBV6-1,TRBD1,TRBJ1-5,TGTGCCAGCAGTGAAGTGGGTTCGTCAGGACAGGGGGAACAGCCCCAGCATTTT,CASSEVGSSGQGEQPQHF
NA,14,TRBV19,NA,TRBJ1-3,TGTGCCAGTAGTATCAGGGGCTCTGGAAACACCATATATTTT,CASSIRGSGNTIYF
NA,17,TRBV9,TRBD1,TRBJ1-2,TGTGCCAGCAGCACCCCCCTAGGGGACAGGGGCGACTATGGCTACACCTTC,CASSTPLGDRGDYGYTF
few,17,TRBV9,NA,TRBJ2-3,TGTGCCAGCAGCGTAGCCGGGGAGGGGGGGCGTCACATTACGCAGTATTTT,CASSVAGEGGRHITQYF
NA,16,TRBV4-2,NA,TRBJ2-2,TGTGCCAGCAGCCTCTATTTAACAGGGAACACCGGGGAGCTGTTTTTT,CASSLYLTGNTGELFF
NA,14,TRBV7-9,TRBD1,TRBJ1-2,TGTGCCAGCAGCCGGGACAGGGTCGCTAATGGCTACACCTTC,CASSRDRVANGYTF
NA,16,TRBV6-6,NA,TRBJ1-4,TGTGCCAGCAGCCAACGTACAGGGAGGGGACATGAAAAACTGTTTTTT,CASSQRTGRGHEKLFF
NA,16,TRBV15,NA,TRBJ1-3,TGTGCCACCAGCATAACGGGGCGGGGATCTGGAAACACCATATATTTT,CATSITGRGSGNTIYF
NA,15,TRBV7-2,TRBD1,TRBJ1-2,TGTGCCAGCAGCTTACAACAGGGGGGAGGCTATGGCTACACCTTC,CASSLQQGGGYGYTF
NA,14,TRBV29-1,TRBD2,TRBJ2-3,TGCAGCGTGGCAGGGGAAGCGGGGGGAGATACGCAGTATTTT,CSVAGEAGGDTQYF
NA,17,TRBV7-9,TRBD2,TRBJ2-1,TGTGCCAGCACACCGGGACTAGCGGGAGAATCCTACAATGAGCAGTTCTTC,CASTPGLAGESYNEQFF
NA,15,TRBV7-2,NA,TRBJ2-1,TGTGCCAGCAGCTTAGGGGCAGGGTACCACAATGAGCAGTTCTTC,CASSLGAGYHNEQFF
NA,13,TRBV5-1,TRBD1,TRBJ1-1,TGCGCCAGCAGCTTGGGGGACAGGGAAGAAGCTTTCTTT,CASSLGDREEAFF
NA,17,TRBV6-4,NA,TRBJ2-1,TGTGCCAGCAGTGACTCGTGGGCGCCGAGCTCCTACAATGAGCAGTTCTTC,CASSDSWAPSSYNEQFF
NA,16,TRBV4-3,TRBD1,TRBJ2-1,TGCGCCAGCAGCCAAGAATGGGACAGGGGATGGGATGAGCAGTTCTTC,CASSQEWDRGWDEQFF
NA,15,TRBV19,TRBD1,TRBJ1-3,TGTGCCAGTAGTATCAACAGGGGGTCTGGAAACACCATATATTTT,CASSINRGSGNTIYF
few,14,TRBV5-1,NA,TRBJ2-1,TGCGCCAGCAGCCTAGACAGGTTGGACAATGAGCAGTTCTTC,CASSLDRLDNEQFF
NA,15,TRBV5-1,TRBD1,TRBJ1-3,TGCGCCAGCAGCTGGGACAGGCCCTCTGGAAACACCATATATTTT,CASSWDRPSGNTIYF
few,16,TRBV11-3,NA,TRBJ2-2,TGTGCCAGCAGCTTAAGGGGCCGCTCGAACACCGGGGAGCTGTTTTTT,CASSLRGRSNTGELFF
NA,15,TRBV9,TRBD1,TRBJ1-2,TGTGCCAGCAGCGCAGGACAGGGGGGCAGGGACGGCTACACCTTC,CASSAGQGGRDGYTF
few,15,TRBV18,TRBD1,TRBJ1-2,TGTGCCAGCTCATTACAAGGGACAGGGGGAGGAGGCTACACCTTC,CASSLQGTGGGGYTF
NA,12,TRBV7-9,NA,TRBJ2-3,TGTGCCAGCAGCCCGAAACGGGATACGCAGTATTTT,CASSPKRDTQYF
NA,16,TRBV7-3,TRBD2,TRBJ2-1,TGTGCCAGCAGCTTATCTGGGACTAGCAGCTACAATGAGCAGTTCTTC,CASSLSGTSSYNEQFF
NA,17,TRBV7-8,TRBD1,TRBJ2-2,TGTGCCAGCAGCTTAACAGGGGCGACCTTAAACACCGGGGAGCTGTTTTTT,CASSLTGATLNTGELFF
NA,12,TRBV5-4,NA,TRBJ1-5,TGTGCCAGCAGTTATTTTAATCAGCCCCAGCATTTT,CASSYFNQPQHF
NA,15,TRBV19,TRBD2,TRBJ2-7,TGTGCCAGTAGCTTGACTAGCGGGAGGCTCTTAGAGCAGTACTTC,CASSLTSGRLLEQYF
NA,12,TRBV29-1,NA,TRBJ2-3,TGCAGCGTTGCTGGGGCCACAGATACGCAGTATTTT,CSVAGATDTQYF
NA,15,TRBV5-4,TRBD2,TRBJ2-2,TGTGCCAGCAGCTACAGCGGGGGAGGGACCGGGGAGCTGTTTTTT,CASSYSGGGTGELFF
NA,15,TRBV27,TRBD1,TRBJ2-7,TGTGCCAGCAGGAGGGACAGTCAAGGGTTATACGAGCAGTACTTC,CASRRDSQGLYEQYF
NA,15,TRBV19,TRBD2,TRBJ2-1,TGTGCCAGTAGTGGCCCGGGACTAGTCTACAATGAGCAGTTCTTC,CASSGPGLVYNEQFF
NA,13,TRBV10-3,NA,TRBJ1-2,TGTGCCATCAGAGAAGACAGCCAGTGGCGCTACACCTTC,CAIREDSQWRYTF
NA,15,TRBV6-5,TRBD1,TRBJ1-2,TGTGCCAGCAGTCTCAACAGGGGGGATAACTATGGCTACACCTTC,CASSLNRGDNYGYTF
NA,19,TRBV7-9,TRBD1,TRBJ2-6,TGTGCCAGCAGCTTAGACCGCGGACAGGGAGGCTCTGGGGCCAACGTCCTGACTTTC,CASSLDRGQGGSGANVLTF
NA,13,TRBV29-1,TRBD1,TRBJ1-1,TGCAGCGTGGACAGGGGGCGAGGAACTGAAGCTTTCTTT,CSVDRGRGTEAFF
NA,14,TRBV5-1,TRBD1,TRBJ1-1,TGCGCCAGCAGCCGCACAGGGGACGACACTGAAGCTTTCTTT,CASSRTGDDTEAFF
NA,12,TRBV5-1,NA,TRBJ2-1,TGCGCCAGCAGCTTGGAACAGGGTGAGCAGTTCTTC,CASSLEQGEQFF
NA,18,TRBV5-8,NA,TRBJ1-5,TGTGCCAGCAGCTGGGTAATGATGCAGGGGATATCCGATCAGCCCCAGCATTTT,CASSWVMMQGISDQPQHF
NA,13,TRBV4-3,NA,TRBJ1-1,TGCGCCAGCAGCCAATGGCTGAACACTGAAGCTTTCTTT,CASSQWLNTEAFF
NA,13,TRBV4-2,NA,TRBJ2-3,TGTGCCAGCAGCCGACAGGTAACTGATACGCAGTATTTT,CASSRQVTDTQYF